This record covers a single T cell receptor beta chain. Its specificity is not known. The data are from a study of monozygotic twins with inflammatory bowel disease. The draw for each donor consisted of a single 2.5 ml blood sample. CDR3 size: 18 residues. Findings of the study overall: Among IBD patients, fewer clonotypes were shared with others than among healthy twins, especially with disease activity.

TCR libraries were prepared from about 3,400 ng total RNA each. Both TCRalpha and TCRbeta cDNA were subjected to two nested PCRs lasting approximately 16 and 9 cycles. TCRdb re-called the 5' RACE reads and shows each CDR3 protein once, DNA omitted. The sample totals around 380,000 distinct CDR3 sequences. This sequence was found in a human donor with ulcerative colitis or Crohn's disease, or a healthy co-twin of an affected twin (not recorded which). The material sequenced was blood. The V gene is TRBV12-3 or TRBV12-4, the J gene TRBJ2-3; there is no DNA to check the TCRdb D call of TRBD2. CDR3 sequence: CASSSRIAGTSGPKPQYF.